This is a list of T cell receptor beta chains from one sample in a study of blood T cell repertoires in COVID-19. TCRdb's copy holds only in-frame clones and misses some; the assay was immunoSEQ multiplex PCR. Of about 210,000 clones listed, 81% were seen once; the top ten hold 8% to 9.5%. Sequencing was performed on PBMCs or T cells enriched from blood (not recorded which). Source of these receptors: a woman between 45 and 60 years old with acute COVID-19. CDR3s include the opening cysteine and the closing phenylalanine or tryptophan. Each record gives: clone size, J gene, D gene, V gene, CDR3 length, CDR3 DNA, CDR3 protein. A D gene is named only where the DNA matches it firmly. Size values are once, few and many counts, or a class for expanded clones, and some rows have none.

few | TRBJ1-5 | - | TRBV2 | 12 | TGTGCCAGCAGAGACAGAGACAGGACCCAGCATTTT | CASRDRDRTQHF
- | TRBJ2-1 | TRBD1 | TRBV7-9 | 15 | TGTGCCAGCAGCTTTCCCGGGACAGGGGACAATGAGCAGTTCTTC | CASSFPGTGDNEQFF
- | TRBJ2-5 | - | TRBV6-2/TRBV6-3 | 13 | TGTGCCAGCAGTTACCTGGGTGTCCGGGCCCAGTACTTC | CASSYLGVRAQYF
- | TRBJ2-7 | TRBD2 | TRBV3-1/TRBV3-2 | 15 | TGTGCCAGCAGCCAAGGACTAGCGGGGGCCTACGAGCAGTACTTC | CASSQGLAGAYEQYF
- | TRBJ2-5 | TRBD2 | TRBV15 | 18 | TGTGCCACCAGCAGACCCACCTCTAGCGGGGGAGCTCTGGGGACCCAGTACTTC | CATSRPTSSGGALGTQYF
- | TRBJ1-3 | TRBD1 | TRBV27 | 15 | TGTGCCAGCAGTTTCACAGGGGCCTCTGGAAACACCATATATTTT | CASSFTGASGNTIYF
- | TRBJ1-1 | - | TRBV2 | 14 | TGTGCCAGCACCCAAGGGAGGGTCGACACTGAAGCTTTCTTT | CASTQGRVDTEAFF
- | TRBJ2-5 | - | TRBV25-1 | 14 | TGTGCCAGCAGTGAATGGGCAGGGCAAGAGACCCAGTACTTC | CASSEWAGQETQYF
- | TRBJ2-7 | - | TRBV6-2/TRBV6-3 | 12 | TGTGCCAGCAGTTACACAAACTACGAGCAGTACTTC | CASSYTNYEQYF
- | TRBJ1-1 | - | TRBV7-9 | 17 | TGTGCCAGCAGCTTGGTCGGGCAGGGGAGAATGAACACTGAAGCTTTCTTT | CASSLVGQGRMNTEAFF
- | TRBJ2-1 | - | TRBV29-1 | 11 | TGCAAAGGCCTAGACCACAATGAGCAGTTCTTC | CKGLDHNEQFF
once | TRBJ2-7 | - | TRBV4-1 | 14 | TGCGCCAGCAGCCAAGATGGAGTGGGTAGGGAGCAGTACTTC | CASSQDGVGREQYF
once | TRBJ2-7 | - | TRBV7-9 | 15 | TGTGCCAGCAGCGCTGCTCCTGGGGCGAGATACGAGCAGTACTTC | CASSAAPGARYEQYF
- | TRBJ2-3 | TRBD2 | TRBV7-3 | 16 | TGTGCCAGCAGCGTCTCTACTAGCGGGATAGCAGATACGCAGTATTTT | CASSVSTSGIADTQYF
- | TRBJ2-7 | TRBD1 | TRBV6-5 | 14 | TGTGCCAGCAGGGACGGACAGGGCTCCTACGAGCAGTACTTC | CASRDGQGSYEQYF
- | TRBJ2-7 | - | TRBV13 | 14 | TGTGCCAGCAGCTCCTCCCGAGGGGACTCATGGCAGTACTTC | CASSSSRGDSWQYF
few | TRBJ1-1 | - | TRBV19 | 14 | TGTGCCAGTAGTATGGCAGGGCTGAACACTGAAGCTTTCTTT | CASSMAGLNTEAFF
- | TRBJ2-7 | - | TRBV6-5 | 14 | TGTGCCAGCACCCGAAGTGGTAGCGGTTACGAGCAGTACTTC | CASTRSGSGYEQYF
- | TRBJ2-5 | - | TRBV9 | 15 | TGTGCCAGCAGCGCCAATGAGGGTCGGCAAGAGACCCAGTACTTC | CASSANEGRQETQYF
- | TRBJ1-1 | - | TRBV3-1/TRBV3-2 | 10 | TGTGCCAGCAAGCTCACTGAAGCTTTCTTT | CASKLTEAFF
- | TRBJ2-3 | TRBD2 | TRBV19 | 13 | TGTGCCAGTAGTATCTTCGGGGGGGATACGCAGTATTTT | CASSIFGGDTQYF
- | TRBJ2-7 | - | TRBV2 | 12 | TGTGCCAGCACAATCGACAGCTACGAGCAGTACTTC | CASTIDSYEQYF